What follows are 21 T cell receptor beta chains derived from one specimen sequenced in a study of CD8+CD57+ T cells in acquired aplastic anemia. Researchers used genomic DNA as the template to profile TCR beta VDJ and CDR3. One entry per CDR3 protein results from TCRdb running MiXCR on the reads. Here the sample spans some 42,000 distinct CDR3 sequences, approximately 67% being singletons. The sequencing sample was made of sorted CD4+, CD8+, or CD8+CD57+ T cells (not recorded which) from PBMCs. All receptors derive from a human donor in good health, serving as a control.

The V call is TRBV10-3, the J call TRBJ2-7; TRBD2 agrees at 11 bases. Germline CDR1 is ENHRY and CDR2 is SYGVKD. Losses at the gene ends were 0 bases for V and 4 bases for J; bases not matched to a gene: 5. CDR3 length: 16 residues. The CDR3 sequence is CAISESLGTSGYEQYF. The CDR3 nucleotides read TGTGCCATCAGTGAGTCGCTTGGGACTAGCGGTTACGAGCAGTACTTC.

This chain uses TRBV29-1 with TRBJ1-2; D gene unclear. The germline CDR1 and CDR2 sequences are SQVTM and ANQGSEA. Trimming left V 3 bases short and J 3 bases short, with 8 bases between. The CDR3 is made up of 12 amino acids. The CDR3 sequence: CSVDRVDYGYTF. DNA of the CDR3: TGCAGCGTTGATAGGGTGGACTATGGCTACACCTTC.

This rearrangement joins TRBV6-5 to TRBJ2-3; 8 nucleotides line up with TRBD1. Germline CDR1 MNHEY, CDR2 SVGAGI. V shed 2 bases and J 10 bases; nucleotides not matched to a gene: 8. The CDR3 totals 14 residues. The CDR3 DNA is TGTGCCAGCAGTTACGGGCAGGGGGCGGATGCGCAGTATTTT. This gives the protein CASSYGQGADAQYF.

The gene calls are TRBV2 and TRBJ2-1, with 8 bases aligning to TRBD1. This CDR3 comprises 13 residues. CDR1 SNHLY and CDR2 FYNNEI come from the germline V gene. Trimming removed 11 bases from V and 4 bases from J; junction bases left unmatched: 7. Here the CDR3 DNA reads TGTGCCGGAACCGGGACAGGATACAATGAGCAGTTCTTC. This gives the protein CAGTGTGYNEQFF.

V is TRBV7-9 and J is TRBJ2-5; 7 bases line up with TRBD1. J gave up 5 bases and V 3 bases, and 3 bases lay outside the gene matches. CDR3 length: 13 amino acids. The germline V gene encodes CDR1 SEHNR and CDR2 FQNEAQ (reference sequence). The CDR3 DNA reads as TGTGCCAGCAGCTTTTACAGGGGTGAGACCCAGTACTTC. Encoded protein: CASSFYRGETQYF.

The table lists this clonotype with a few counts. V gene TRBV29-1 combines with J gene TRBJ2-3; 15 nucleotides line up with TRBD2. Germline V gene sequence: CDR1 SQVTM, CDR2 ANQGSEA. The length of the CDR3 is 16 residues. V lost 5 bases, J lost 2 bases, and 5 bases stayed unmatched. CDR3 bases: TGCAGCGTTACCCGGACTAGCGGGAGGGCCACAGATACGCAGTATTTT. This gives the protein CSVTRTSGRATDTQYF.

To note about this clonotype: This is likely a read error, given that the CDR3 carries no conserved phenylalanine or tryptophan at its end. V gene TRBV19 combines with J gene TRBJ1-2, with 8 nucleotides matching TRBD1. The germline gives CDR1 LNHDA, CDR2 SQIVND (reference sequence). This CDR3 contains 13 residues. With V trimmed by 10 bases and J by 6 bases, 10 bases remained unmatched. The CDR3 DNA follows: TGTGCCACTGAGGACAGGGAAAAGAATGGCTACACCCTC. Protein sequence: CATEDREKNGYTL.

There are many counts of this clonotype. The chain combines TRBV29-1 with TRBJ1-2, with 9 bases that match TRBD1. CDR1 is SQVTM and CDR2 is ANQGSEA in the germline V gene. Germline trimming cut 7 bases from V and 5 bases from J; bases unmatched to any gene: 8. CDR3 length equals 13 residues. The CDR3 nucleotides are TGCAGCGCAGTCCGACAGGGGGAATATGGCTACACCTTC. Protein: CSAVRQGEYGYTF.

In DNA, the CDR3 is TGTGCCAGCAGTGAAAGGGCAGGGGGCGAGCAGTACTTC. Its protein is CASSERAGGEQYF. The chain has TRBV2 and TRBJ2-7; the match to TRBD1 covers 7 bases. Germline trimming cut 2 bases from V and 6 bases from J; bases unmatched to any gene: 4. The CDR3 covers 13 residues. Germline values: CDR1 SNHLY, CDR2 FYNNEI.

The CDR3: CASSPGLAGIDEQFF. The CDR3 DNA reads TGTGCCAGCAGTCCGGGACTAGCGGGGATTGATGAGCAGTTCTTC. The chain uses TRBV2 and TRBJ2-1; TRBD2 matches 13 bases. There are 15 residues in the CDR3. Trimming cost V 5 bases and J 8 bases; bases outside gene matches: 6. CDR1 and CDR2 (germline): SNHLY, FYNNEI.

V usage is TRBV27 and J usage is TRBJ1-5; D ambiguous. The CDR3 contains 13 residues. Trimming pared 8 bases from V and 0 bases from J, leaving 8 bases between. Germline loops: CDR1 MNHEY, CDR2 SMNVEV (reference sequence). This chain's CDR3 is CASWGNSNQPQHF. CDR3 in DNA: TGTGCCAGCTGGGGAAATAGCAATCAGCCCCAGCATTTT.

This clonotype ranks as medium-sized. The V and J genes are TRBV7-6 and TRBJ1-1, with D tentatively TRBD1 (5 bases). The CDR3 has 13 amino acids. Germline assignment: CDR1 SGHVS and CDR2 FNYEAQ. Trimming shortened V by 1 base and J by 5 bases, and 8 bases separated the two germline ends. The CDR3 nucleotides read TGTGCCAGCAGCTTAGGGGGGTGGACTGAAGCTTTCTTT. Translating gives CASSLGGWTEAFF. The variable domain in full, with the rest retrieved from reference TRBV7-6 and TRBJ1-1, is GAGVSQSPRYKVTKRGQDVALRCDPISGHVSLYWYRQALGQGPEFLTYFNYEAQQDKSGLPNDRFSAERPEGSISTLTIQRTEQRDSAMYRCASSLGGWTEAFFGQGTRLTVV.

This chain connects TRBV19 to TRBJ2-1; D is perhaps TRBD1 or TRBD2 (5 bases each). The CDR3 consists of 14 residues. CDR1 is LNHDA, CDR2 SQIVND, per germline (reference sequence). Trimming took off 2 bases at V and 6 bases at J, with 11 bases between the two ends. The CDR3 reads CASSIMGERNEQFF. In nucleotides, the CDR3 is TGTGCCAGTAGTATAATGGGGGAACGCAATGAGCAGTTCTTC.

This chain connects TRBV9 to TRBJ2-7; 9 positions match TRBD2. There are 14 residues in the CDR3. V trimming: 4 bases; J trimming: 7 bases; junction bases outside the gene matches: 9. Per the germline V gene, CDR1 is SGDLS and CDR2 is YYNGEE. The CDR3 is CASSLREGPWEQYF. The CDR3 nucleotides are TGTGCCAGCAGCCTGCGGGAGGGCCCTTGGGAGCAGTACTTC.

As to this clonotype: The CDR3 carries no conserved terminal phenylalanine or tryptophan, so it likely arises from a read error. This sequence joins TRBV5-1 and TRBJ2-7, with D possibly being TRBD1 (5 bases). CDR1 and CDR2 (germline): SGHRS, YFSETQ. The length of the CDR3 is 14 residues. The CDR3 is CASSRTGDSSEQYL. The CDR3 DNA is TGCGCCAGCAGCCGAACAGGCGACTCCTCCGAGCAGTACCTC.

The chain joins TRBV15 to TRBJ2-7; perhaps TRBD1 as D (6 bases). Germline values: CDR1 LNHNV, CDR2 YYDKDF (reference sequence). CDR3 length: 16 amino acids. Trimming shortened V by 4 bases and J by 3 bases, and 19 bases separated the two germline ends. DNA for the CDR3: TGTGCCACCAGCACTCGGTCAGTGGTCAGGGGCTACGAGCAGTACTTC. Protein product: CATSTRSVVRGYEQYF.

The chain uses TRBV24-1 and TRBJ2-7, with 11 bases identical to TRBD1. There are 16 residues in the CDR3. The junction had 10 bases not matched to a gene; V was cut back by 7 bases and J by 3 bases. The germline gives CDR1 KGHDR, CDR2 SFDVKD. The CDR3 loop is CATRRDWGTGGYEQYF. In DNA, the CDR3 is TGTGCCACCAGGAGAGACTGGGGGACAGGGGGCTACGAGCAGTACTTC.

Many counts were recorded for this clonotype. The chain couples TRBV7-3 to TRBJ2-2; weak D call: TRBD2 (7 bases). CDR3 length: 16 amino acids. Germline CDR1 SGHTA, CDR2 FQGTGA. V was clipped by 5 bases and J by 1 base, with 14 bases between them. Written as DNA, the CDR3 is TGTGCCAGCAGCCCACCGGGGGGCGTGAACACCGGGGAGCTGTTTTTT. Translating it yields CASSPPGGVNTGELFF.

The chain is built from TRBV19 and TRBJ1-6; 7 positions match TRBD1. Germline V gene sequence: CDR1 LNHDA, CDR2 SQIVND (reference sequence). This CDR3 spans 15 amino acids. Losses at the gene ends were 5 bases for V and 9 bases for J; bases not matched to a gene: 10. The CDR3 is CASSSDRASLSPLHF. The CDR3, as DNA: TGTGCCAGTAGTTCAGACAGGGCCTCTCTTTCACCCCTCCACTTT. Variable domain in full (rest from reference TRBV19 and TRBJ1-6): DGGITQSPKYLFRKEGQNVTLSCEQNLNHDAMYWYRQDPGQGLRLIYYSQIVNDFQKGDIAEGYSVSREKKESFPLTVTSAQKNPTAFYLCASSSDRASLSPLHFGNGTRLTVT.

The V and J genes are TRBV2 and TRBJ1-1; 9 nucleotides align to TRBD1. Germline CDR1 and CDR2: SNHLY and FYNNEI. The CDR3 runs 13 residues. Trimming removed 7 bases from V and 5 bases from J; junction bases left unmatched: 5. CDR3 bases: TGTGCCAGCAACAACAGGGGGCAGACTGAAGCTTTCTTT. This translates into CASNNRGQTEAFF.

CDR3 loop: CASSYMTGQGETQYF. The DNA of the CDR3 is TGCGCCAGCAGCTACATGACAGGGCAAGGGGAGACCCAGTACTTC. The rearrangement uses TRBV5-1 and TRBJ2-5; 7 bases are a match to TRBD1. With V trimmed by 3 bases and J by 5 bases, 10 bases remained unmatched. Germline-derived CDR1 and CDR2 are SGHRS and YFSETQ. The CDR3 length is 15 residues.